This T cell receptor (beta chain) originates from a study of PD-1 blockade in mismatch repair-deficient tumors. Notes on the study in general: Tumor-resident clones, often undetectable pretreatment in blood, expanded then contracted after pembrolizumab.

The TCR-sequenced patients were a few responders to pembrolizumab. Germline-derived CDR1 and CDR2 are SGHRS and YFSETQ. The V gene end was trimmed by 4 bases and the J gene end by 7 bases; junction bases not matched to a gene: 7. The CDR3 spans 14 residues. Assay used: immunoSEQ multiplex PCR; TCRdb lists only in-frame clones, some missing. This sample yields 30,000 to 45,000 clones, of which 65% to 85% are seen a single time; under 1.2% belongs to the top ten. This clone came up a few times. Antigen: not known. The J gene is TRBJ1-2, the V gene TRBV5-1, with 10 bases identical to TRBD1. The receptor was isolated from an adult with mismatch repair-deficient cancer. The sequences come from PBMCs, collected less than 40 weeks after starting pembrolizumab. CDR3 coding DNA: TGCGCCAGCAGCCGGACAGGGGGAAGCGGTGGCTACACCTTC. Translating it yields CASSRTGGSGGYTF.